This T cell receptor (beta chain) was identified during a study of CD8 T cells in ankylosing spondylitis. Study-level points and caveats: Disease-linked clones were CD8+ and relatively rare in peripheral blood. Matched ankylosing spondylitis synovial fluid reportedly contained a significantly enriched population of disease-linked clones.

TCRdb ran MiXCR on the 5' RACE reads and lists one entry per CDR3 protein. Counted here are some 250,000 distinct CDR3 sequences, about 10% occurring once; the ten biggest clones make up about 6.8%. This clonotype was seen many times. What it binds is unknown. This CDR3 is built from 15 residues. V was clipped by 5 bases and J by 5 bases; unmatched bases: 6. Germline lookup yields CDR1 MNHEY and CDR2 SMNVEV (reference sequence). The sequence derives from a male donor with ankylosing spondylitis or in good health (not recorded which). This sequence joins TRBV27 and TRBJ1-6, with 7 bases matching TRBD1. Sequenced sample: blood, either unsorted or a sorted T cell fraction (not recorded which). CDR3 protein: CASSSTGVDNSPLHF. CDR3 DNA: TGTGCCAGCAGTAGTACAGGGGTCGATAATTCACCCCTCCACTTT.